This TCR beta chain appears in the sequencing data of a study of T cell changes during pregnancy in multiple sclerosis. Looked up from germline, CDR1 is SGHTA and CDR2 is FQGNSA. The CDR3 covers 15 residues. V lost 0 bases and J 6 bases, leaving 9 bases between the germline ends. Sequencing was performed with immunoSEQ multiplex PCR; in TCRdb, only in-frame clones are kept and a portion is missing. The table lists fewer than 60,000 clones, 92% of them singletons, with around 0.37% in the top ten. This clonotype originated in a female donor with multiple sclerosis, enrolled in a pregnancy study. Sequences were derived from CD4+ T cells from peripheral blood mononuclear cells, sampled after pregnancy. This chain joins TRBV7-2 and TRBJ1-6; D not certain. DNA for the CDR3: TGTGCCAGCAGCTTAGCGTTGGGCGTTAATTCACCCCTCCACTTT. It is translated as CASSLALGVNSPLHF.